Below, 5 T cell receptor beta chains from the same sample are listed, as sequenced in a study of cytomegalovirus exposure and HLA in healthy donors. Both 60 Vbeta primers and 13 Jbeta primers went into the PCR. TCRdb keeps only in-frame clones here, not all; method: immunoSEQ multiplex PCR. Here the sample spans under 200,000 clones, 77% being singletons. The source material was PBMCs. These TCRs come from a female donor in good health and CMV-seronegative.

This chain joins TRBV21-1 and TRBJ1-1. TRBV21-1 is a known pseudogene. This CDR3 contains 21 residues. CDR3 amino acids: CASSKQSNSREQETLNTEAFF. CDR3 DNA: TGTGCCAGCAGCAAGCAGTCCAATTCGCGGGAACAGGAAACCCTGAACACTGAAGCTTTCTTT.

V and J are TRBV2 and TRBJ1-3; D perhaps matches TRBD1 (6 bases). Germline CDR1 is SNHLY and CDR2 is FYNNEI. The CDR3 has 16 residues. The ends were cut back, 5 bases at V and 0 bases at J, with 14 bases in the middle. In DNA, the CDR3 is TGTGCCAGCAGTCCCAACAGGGCCTCCTCTGGAAACACCATATATTTT. Translation: CASSPNRASSGNTIYF.

This clone has more than one count but fewer than ten. The chain employs TRBV25-1 and TRBJ1-1; D gene ambiguous. Germline V gene lookup returns CDR1 MGHDK and CDR2 SYGVNS. V shed 5 bases and J shed 11 bases, with 18 bases lying between them. This CDR3 is 13 amino acids long. The CDR3 nucleotides are TGTGCCAGCAGTCCATCCGAACTTCGTCGGGCTTTCTTT. It specifies CASSPSELRRAFF.

The chain recombines TRBV2 with TRBJ2-1, with TRBD2 identical over 9 bases. The germline V gene has CDR1 SNHLY and CDR2 FYNNEI. The CDR3 is 15 residues long. V gave up 8 bases and J gave up 4 bases; unmatched junction bases: 9. The CDR3 nucleotides read TGTGCCAGCTCGACTAGCGGATTTTCTTACAATGAGCAGTTCTTC. Protein product: CASSTSGFSYNEQFF.

The V and J genes are TRBV5-1 and TRBJ2-2, with TRBD2 identical over 12 bases. The J segment lost 6 bases and the V segment lost 4 bases, leaving 4 bases of the junction unmatched. There are 15 residues in the CDR3. Germline loops: CDR1 SGHRS, CDR2 YFSETQ. The CDR3 bases are TGCGCCAGCAGCCCTGGGACTAGCGGGCCCGGGGAGCTGTTTTTT. Its translation: CASSPGTSGPGELFF.